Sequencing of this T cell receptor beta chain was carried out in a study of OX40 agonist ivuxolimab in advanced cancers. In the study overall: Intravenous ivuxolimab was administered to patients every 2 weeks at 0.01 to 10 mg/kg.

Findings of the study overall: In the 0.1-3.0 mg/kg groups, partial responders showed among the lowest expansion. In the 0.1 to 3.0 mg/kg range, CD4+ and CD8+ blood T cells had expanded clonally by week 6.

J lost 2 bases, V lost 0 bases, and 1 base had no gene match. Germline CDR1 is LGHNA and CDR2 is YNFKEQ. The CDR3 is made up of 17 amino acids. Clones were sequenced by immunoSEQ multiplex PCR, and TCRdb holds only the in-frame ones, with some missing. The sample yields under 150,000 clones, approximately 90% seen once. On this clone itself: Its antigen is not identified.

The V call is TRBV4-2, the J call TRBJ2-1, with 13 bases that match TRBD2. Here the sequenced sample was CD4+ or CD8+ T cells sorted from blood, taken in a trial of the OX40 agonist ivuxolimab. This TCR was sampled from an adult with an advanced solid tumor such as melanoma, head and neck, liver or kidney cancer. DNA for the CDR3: TGTGCCAGCAGCCAAGAAACTAGCGGGAGGGCCTACAATGAGCAGTTCTTC. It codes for CASSQETSGRAYNEQFF.